Below are 8 T cell receptor beta chains sequenced from a single sample in a study of blood T cell repertoires in COVID-19. Profiled with immunoSEQ multiplex PCR; TCRdb holds only in-frame clones, not every one. Of roughly 68,000 clones in the sample, roughly 88% were seen once. Sequences were obtained from peripheral blood. These receptors were taken from a woman in her seventies with acute or convalescent COVID-19.

The CDR3 loop is CASGQLVHEQYF. For the CDR3, the DNA is TGTGCCAGCGGGCAGCTTGTACACGAGCAGTACTTC. V and J are TRBV7-2 and TRBJ2-7; no definite D call. This CDR3 is 12 amino acids long. CDR1 is SGHTA, CDR2 FQGNSA, per germline. V dropped 8 bases and J dropped 5 bases, with 13 bases sitting between them.

In its sample, this clone was seen a few times. The V and J genes are TRBV5-1 and TRBJ1-2; no clear D gene. Trimming stripped 4 bases from V and 7 bases from J, with 23 bases between. This CDR3 contains 16 residues. Germline V gives CDR1 SGHRS, CDR2 YFSETQ. CDR3 protein: CASSIEPTEDGVGYTF. The CDR3 nucleotides are TGCGCCAGCAGCATAGAACCGACGGAAGACGGAGTTGGCTACACCTTC.

This chain joins TRBV28 and TRBJ2-5; maybe TRBD1 (6 bases). The V and J ends lost 5 bases and 0 bases respectively, with 10 bases between them. Germline V gene lookup returns CDR1 MDHEN and CDR2 SYDVKM. The CDR3 runs to 14 residues. Written as DNA, the CDR3 is TGTGCCAGCAGTAATGACAGGTACCAAGAGACCCAGTACTTC. Translation gives CASSNDRYQETQYF. The whole variable domain, remainder taken from reference TRBV28 and TRBJ2-5, is DVKVTQSSRYLVKRTGEKVFLECVQDMDHENMFWYRQDPGLGLRLIYFSYDVKMKEKGDIPEGYSVSREKKERFSLILESASTNQTSMYLCASSNDRYQETQYFGPGTRLLVL.

This clone has a single count. CDR3 nucleotide sequence: TGTGCCAGCAGCGTAGACGACTCAGGGTACACTGAAGCTTTCTTT. Residues: CASSVDDSGYTEAFF. The V call is TRBV9, the J call TRBJ1-1; maybe TRBD1 (5 bases). V lost 0 bases to trimming and J lost 3 bases, with 12 bases between them. The CDR3 is made up of 15 amino acids. Germline V gene lookup returns CDR1 SGDLS and CDR2 YYNGEE.

In its sample, this clone was seen once. The V call is TRBV4-2, the J call TRBJ1-4, with TRBD1 matching over 8 bases. Germline V gene data show CDR1 as LGHNA and CDR2 as YNFKEQ. The CDR3 extends over 19 amino acids. V shed 0 bases, J shed 2 bases, and the junction held 11 bases outside the gene matches. As DNA, the CDR3 is TGTGCCAGCAGCCAAGACCCGACAGGGGAGGCGAGGACTAATGAAAAACTGTTTTTT. Translated: CASSQDPTGEARTNEKLFF.

This chain connects TRBV19 to TRBJ2-7; 7 nucleotides line up with TRBD1. CDR1 and CDR2 (germline): LNHDA, SQIVND (reference sequence). With V trimmed by 3 bases and J by 9 bases, 14 bases remained unmatched. The CDR3 contains 15 residues. The CDR3 DNA reads as TGTGCCAGTAGTATGGTAGGGACAGCGGCGGGTCGGCAGTACTTC. The encoded protein is CASSMVGTAAGRQYF.

This CDR3 reads CASRGSRGENTEAFF. The CDR3 nucleotides read TGTGCCAGCAGGGGAAGCAGGGGCGAGAACACTGAAGCTTTCTTT. This sequence joins TRBV28 and TRBJ1-1, with D possibly matching TRBD1 (6 bases). This CDR3 is 15 amino acids long. Deletions cut 6 bases from V and 1 base from J, with 15 bases between. The V gene's germline CDR1 is MDHEN and CDR2 SYDVKM. Drawing the rest from reference TRBV28 and TRBJ1-1, the complete variable domain is DVKVTQSSRYLVKRTGEKVFLECVQDMDHENMFWYRQDPGLGLRLIYFSYDVKMKEKGDIPEGYSVSREKKERFSLILESASTNQTSMYLCASRGSRGENTEAFFGQGTRLTVV.

The CDR3 bases are TGTGCCAGCAGCGGGGAGGGAATTGTGCAGTTCTTC. It encodes CASSGEGIVQFF. The genes are TRBV3-1 (or the pseudogene TRBV3-2) and TRBJ2-1; TRBD2 agrees at 7 bases. Unmatched junction bases numbered 7, after V lost 5 bases and J lost 12 bases. The CDR3 length is 12 residues. CDR1 is LGHDT and CDR2 is YNNKEL in the germline V gene (reference sequence).